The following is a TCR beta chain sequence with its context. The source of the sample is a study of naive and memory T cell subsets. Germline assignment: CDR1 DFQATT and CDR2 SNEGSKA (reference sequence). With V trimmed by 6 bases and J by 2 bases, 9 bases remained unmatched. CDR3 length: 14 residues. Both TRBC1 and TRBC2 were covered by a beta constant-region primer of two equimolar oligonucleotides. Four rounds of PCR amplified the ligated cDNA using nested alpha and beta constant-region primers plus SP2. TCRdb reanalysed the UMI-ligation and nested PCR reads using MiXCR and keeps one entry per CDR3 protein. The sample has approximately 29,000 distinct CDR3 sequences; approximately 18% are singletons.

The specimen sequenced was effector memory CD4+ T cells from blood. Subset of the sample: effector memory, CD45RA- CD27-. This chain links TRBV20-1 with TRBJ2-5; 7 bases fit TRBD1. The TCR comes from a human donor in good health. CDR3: CSAERGGAQETQYF. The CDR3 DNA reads TGCAGTGCCGAGAGAGGGGGCGCACAAGAGACCCAGTACTTC.